This entry lists 22 T cell receptor beta chains sequenced from one sample in a study of cytomegalovirus exposure and HLA in healthy donors. 60 Vbeta and 13 Jbeta primers were used in PCR. Assay: immunoSEQ multiplex PCR; the TCRdb copy retains only in-frame clones and omits some. This table holds about 120,000 clones, approximately 70% found once. Sequenced: PBMCs. The source is a man between 25 and 39 years old in good health and CMV-seropositive.

This rearrangement joins TRBV15 to TRBJ1-1, with D unclear. Trimming pared 2 bases from V and 1 base from J, leaving 11 bases between. CDR1 and CDR2 (germline): LNHNV, YYDKDF (reference sequence). The CDR3 sequence is 15 residues long. The CDR3 loop is CATSRRVTENTEAFF. CDR3 nucleotide sequence: TGTGCCACCAGCAGACGCGTCACCGAGAACACTGAAGCTTTCTTT.

The J gene is TRBJ2-1, the V gene TRBV7-8, with D perhaps TRBD1 (6 bases). Deletions cut 7 bases from V and 7 bases from J, with 23 bases between. This CDR3 comprises 16 residues. Germline V CDR1 and CDR2: SGHVS, FQNEAQ. CDR3 region: CASTTRETFRGNEQFF. The CDR3 bases are TGTGCCAGCACCACCAGGGAGACTTTCAGGGGAAATGAGCAGTTCTTC.

This sequence joins TRBV12-5 and TRBJ1-1; 10 nucleotides line up with TRBD1. Germline CDR1 and CDR2: LGHNT and FRNRAP. J gave up 4 bases and V 3 bases, and 5 bases lay outside the gene matches. The length of the CDR3 is 15 residues. CDR3 sequence: CASGFFRDRGTEAFF. The DNA for the CDR3 is TGTGCTAGTGGTTTCTTCCGGGACAGGGGCACTGAAGCTTTCTTT.

This chain joins TRBV19 and TRBJ2-4; the D gene is possibly TRBD2 (6 bases). The ends were cut back, 3 bases at V and 0 bases at J, with 12 bases in the middle. The CDR3 sequence is 16 residues long. Germline CDR1 LNHDA, CDR2 SQIVND (reference sequence). The CDR3 DNA reads TGTGCCAGTAGTATGGGGACTCCCCTAGCCAAAAACATTCAGTACTTC. Residues: CASSMGTPLAKNIQYF.

This clone was counted a single time. The chain is built from TRBV7-9 and TRBJ1-2; D unclear. V shed 2 bases and J shed 4 bases, with 8 bases lying between them. Germline CDR1 and CDR2: SEHNR and FQNEAQ (reference sequence). This CDR3 has 13 residues. The CDR3 nucleotides read TGTGCCAGCAGCTTAACAAGAGGCTATGGCTACACCTTC. It encodes CASSLTRGYGYTF. Full variable domain (missing parts from reference TRBV7-9 and TRBJ1-2): DTGVSQNPRHKITKRGQNVTFRCDPISEHNRLYWYRQTLGQGPEFLTYFQNEAQLEKSRLLSDRFSAERPKGSFSTLEIQRTEQGDSAMYLCASSLTRGYGYTFGSGTRLTVV.

The chain has TRBV5-5 and TRBJ1-1; 10 bases are a match to TRBD1. The CDR3 runs 15 residues. Losses at the gene ends were 2 bases for V and 5 bases for J; bases not matched to a gene: 6. Germline V lookup: CDR1 SGHKS, CDR2 YYEKEE (reference sequence). DNA of the CDR3: TGTGCCAGCAGCTTACTCGGGGGACAGGGGACTGAAGCTTTCTTT. Its translation is CASSLLGGQGTEAFF.

This clone came up once. The V and J genes are TRBV29-1 and TRBJ2-1; weak D call: TRBD1 (10 bases). V was shortened by 8 bases and J by 0 bases, with 26 bases between the two germline ends. The germline V gene encodes CDR1 SQVTM and CDR2 ANQGSEA. This CDR3 region has 18 residues. In DNA form, the CDR3 reads TGCAGCTCGGCGGGGGGGACAGGGGCGACGGGCTCCTACAATGAGCAGTTCTTC. Its translation: CSSAGGTGATGSYNEQFF.

The chain combines TRBV19 with TRBJ1-3; 11 nucleotides align to TRBD1. This CDR3 is built from 17 residues. The V gene end was trimmed by 7 bases and the J gene end by 1 base; junction bases not matched to a gene: 9. From germline, CDR1 is LNHDA and CDR2 SQIVND (reference sequence). The CDR3 nucleotides read TGTGCCAGTATTTGGACAGGGGGCATGGGATCTGGAAACACCATATATTTT. Protein product: CASIWTGGMGSGNTIYF.

This clone was detected a few times. CDR3 amino acids: CASSSLAGQRETGSYEQYV. DNA for the CDR3: TGTGCCAGCAGCTCCCTAGCGGGGCAAAGGGAGACCGGATCCTACGAGCAGTACGTC. The genes are TRBV5-6 and TRBJ2-7, with 9 bases fitting TRBD2. Germline V gene sequence: CDR1 SGHDT, CDR2 YYEEEE. The CDR3 spans 19 residues. V shed 3 bases, J shed 1 base, and the junction held 17 bases outside the gene matches.

This chain joins TRBV30 and TRBJ2-7; 9 positions match TRBD1. The CDR3 length is 13 residues. Germline V gives CDR1 GTSNPN, CDR2 SVGIG (reference sequence). The V segment lost 0 bases and the J segment 7 bases; nucleotides outside the gene matches: 4. CDR3 DNA sequence: TGTGCCTGGAGTGTAGGGACAGGGAGAGAGCAGTACTTC. Its protein product is CAWSVGTGREQYF.

The V call is TRBV7-2, the J call TRBJ1-5; 7 nucleotides agree with TRBD1. The CDR3 spans 15 residues. Germline trimming cut 1 base from V and 7 bases from J; bases unmatched to any gene: 7. The germline V gene encodes CDR1 SGHTA and CDR2 FQGNSA. The CDR3 sequence is CASSLDLGGGQPQHF. The CDR3 nucleotides read TGTGCCAGCAGCTTAGATCTAGGGGGCGGGCAGCCCCAGCATTTT. Together with reference TRBV7-2 and TRBJ1-5, the CDR3 gives the full variable domain: GAGVSQSPSNKVTEKGKDVELRCDPISGHTALYWYRQSLGQGLEFLIYFQGNSAPDKSGLPSDRFSAERTGGSVSTLTIQRTQQEDSAVYLCASSLDLGGGQPQHFGDGTRLSIL.

The chain combines TRBV6-1 with TRBJ2-3, with D perhaps TRBD1 (6 bases). The CDR3 is 14 amino acids. Germline V gene data show CDR1 as MNHNS and CDR2 as SASEGT. V was shortened by 6 bases and J by 2 bases, with 12 bases between the two germline ends. CDR3 residues: CASRPTGTTDTQYF. The CDR3 region has the DNA TGTGCCAGCAGACCTACAGGGACCACAGATACGCAGTATTTT.

The chain is built from TRBV6-5 and TRBJ2-3; 7 bases agree with TRBD2. The V segment lost 4 bases and the J segment 14 bases; nucleotides outside the gene matches: 12. CDR3 length: 13 residues. The germline gives CDR1 MNHEY, CDR2 SVGAGI. CDR3 DNA sequence: TGTGCCAGCAGTTCGACTAGCTCAACGTATCGGTATTTT. Translating it yields CASSSTSSTYRYF.

The genes are TRBV29-1 and TRBJ1-1, with a weak D call TRBD1 (6 bases). The ends were cut back, 0 bases at V and 9 bases at J, with 20 bases in the middle. Germline lookup yields CDR1 SQVTM and CDR2 ANQGSEA. This CDR3 has 15 amino acids. CDR3 coding DNA: TGCAGCGTTGAAGAGGGCGGACAGTCGTTAGGTAAAGCTTTCTTT. This translates into CSVEEGGQSLGKAFF.

The chain carries TRBV5-4 and TRBJ2-5, with TRBD2 as a possible D gene (6 bases). Germline values: CDR1 SGHNT, CDR2 YYREEE (reference sequence). Trimming took off 0 bases at V and 2 bases at J, with 8 bases between the two ends. The CDR3 is made up of 14 amino acids. The CDR3 nucleotides read TGTGCCAGCAGCTTGGAGGGACTGCAAGAGACCCAGTACTTC. Translating gives CASSLEGLQETQYF. Filled out from reference TRBV5-4 and TRBJ2-5, the complete variable domain reads ETGVTQSPTHLIKTRGQQVTLRCSSQSGHNTVSWYQQALGQGPQFIFQYYREEENGRGNFPPRFSGLQFPNYSSELNVNALELDDSALYLCASSLEGLQETQYFGPGTRLLVL.

The V and J genes are TRBV5-4 and TRBJ1-6; 11 bases are a match to TRBD1. Per the germline V gene, CDR1 is SGHNT and CDR2 is YYREEE (reference sequence). Trimming removed 0 bases from V and 7 bases from J; junction bases left unmatched: 3. The CDR3 extends over 16 amino acids. For the CDR3, the DNA is TGTGCCAGCAGCTTGGGGGACAGGGGGAGGAATTCACCCCTCCACTTT. Protein product: CASSLGDRGRNSPLHF.

The rearrangement uses TRBV5-1 and TRBJ2-5; 12 bases map to TRBD1. In germline, CDR1 is SGHRS, CDR2 YFSETQ. With 3 bases clipped from V and 4 bases from J, the junction kept 10 bases outside the gene matches. The CDR3 spans 17 residues. The CDR3 DNA sequence: TGCGCCAGCAGCTATCCGGGACAGGGGGCCTCCCGAGAGACCCAGTACTTC. This gives the protein CASSYPGQGASRETQYF.

V usage is TRBV7-8 and J usage is TRBJ2-1; 7 positions match TRBD1. The CDR3 runs to 16 residues. V was clipped by 0 bases and J by 7 bases; unmatched bases: 9. Per the germline V gene, CDR1 is SGHVS and CDR2 is FQNEAQ. The CDR3 region is CASSLATRGYWNEQFF. The CDR3 bases are TGTGCCAGCAGCTTAGCCACCAGGGGGTATTGGAATGAGCAGTTCTTC.

This clone was counted once. At the DNA level, this CDR3 is encoded by other sequences in the same sample as well. The rearrangement links TRBV7-3 to TRBJ2-3, with D possibly matching TRBD2 (6 bases). The germline V gene has CDR1 SGHTA and CDR2 FQGTGA. This CDR3 contains 16 residues. Trimming removed 2 bases at V and 2 bases at J, with 14 bases between. The CDR3 protein is CASSLGGGGYTDTQYF. CDR3 DNA sequence: TGTGCCAGCAGCTTAGGCGGCGGAGGGTACACAGATACGCAGTATTTT.

This rearrangement joins TRBV2 to TRBJ2-7, with 11 nucleotides matching TRBD2. V lost 7 bases to trimming and J lost 3 bases; unmatched junction nucleotides: 8. The CDR3 runs 15 residues. Germline V CDR1 and CDR2: SNHLY, FYNNEI. CDR3 DNA sequence: TGTGCCAGCACCCTTAGCGGGGGGGCCTTCTACGAGCAGTACTTC. Translation gives CASTLSGGAFYEQYF.

J is TRBJ1-2 and V is TRBV19; 7 bases line up with TRBD1. The CDR3 loop spans 19 amino acids. V lost 5 bases to trimming and J lost 0 bases; unmatched junction nucleotides: 18. Germline V gene lookup returns CDR1 LNHDA and CDR2 SQIVND (reference sequence). As DNA, the CDR3 is TGTGCCAGTAGTGCCACCCCACTACGCAACAGGGGAACTAACTATGGCTACACCTTC. Protein product: CASSATPLRNRGTNYGYTF.

V is TRBV7-2 and J is TRBJ2-3; TRBD1 might be the D (6 bases). V lost 8 bases, J lost 2 bases, and 11 bases lay in between. Germline V CDR1 and CDR2: SGHTA, FQGNSA. The CDR3 is made up of 13 amino acids. CDR3 sequence: CASLQGTTDTQYF. The CDR3 DNA reads TGTGCCAGCCTGCAGGGGACCACAGATACGCAGTATTTT.